This passage covers 18 T cell receptor beta chains from one sample sequenced in a study of CD8 T cells in Susac syndrome. After extraction with the RNeasy kit, about 0.5 to 1 ug of the RNA was reverse transcribed using random hexamers. Each CDR3 protein is one row after TCRdb ran MiXCR on the immunoSEQ multiplex PCR reads. The sample records about 280,000 distinct CDR3 sequences, 70% to 90% being singletons. The sequenced material came from CD8+ T cells from PBMCs. The receptor set was obtained from a human donor with multiple sclerosis.

This chain joins TRBV27 and TRBJ2-1, with TRBD2 matching 8 bases. Losses at the gene ends were 6 bases for V and 8 bases for J; bases not matched to a gene: 12. The germline V gene has CDR1 MNHEY and CDR2 SMNVEV (reference sequence). This CDR3 contains 15 residues. The CDR3 sequence is CASRDPGLVSHEQFF. CDR3 in DNA: TGTGCCAGCAGAGACCCGGGACTAGTCTCCCATGAGCAGTTCTTC.

The CDR3 DNA reads TGCGCCAGCAGCCAAGGAGGTTGGGGGCTAAACATTCAGTACTTC. This sequence encodes CASSQGGWGLNIQYF. J is TRBJ2-4 and V is TRBV4-1; D is possibly TRBD1 (6 bases). V lost 1 base, J lost 6 bases, and 13 bases lay in between. Germline assignment: CDR1 MGHRA and CDR2 YSYEKL. The length of the CDR3 is 15 residues.

CDR3 sequence reads: CASRGQGANTEAFF. CDR3 nucleotide sequence: TGTGCCAGCAGAGGACAGGGGGCGAACACTGAAGCTTTCTTT. The rearrangement joins TRBV9 to TRBJ1-1, with 11 positions matching TRBD1. The CDR3 extends over 14 amino acids. Germline CDR1 is SGDLS and CDR2 is YYNGEE. Losses at the gene ends were 5 bases for V and 1 base for J; bases not matched to a gene: 1. The variable domain in full, completed from reference TRBV9 and TRBJ1-1, reads DSGVTQTPKHLITATGQRVTLRCSPRSGDLSVYWYQQSLDQGLQFLIQYYNGEERAKGNILERFSAQQFPDLHSELNLSSLELGDSALYFCASRGQGANTEAFFGQGTRLTVV.

This clonotype has more than one count but fewer than ten. CDR3 coding DNA: TGTGCCAGCAGTTATCTTAGATATGGCTACACCTTC. Translating it yields CASSYLRYGYTF. V is TRBV6-2 or TRBV6-3 and J is TRBJ1-2; D gene uncertain. Trimming took off 3 bases at V and 5 bases at J, with 7 bases between the two ends. Germline V lookup: CDR1 MNHEY, CDR2 SVGEGT. The CDR3 sequence is 12 residues long.

The chain carries TRBV11-3 and TRBJ2-7; possibly TRBD1 for D (5 bases). V lost 1 base, J lost 3 bases, and 7 bases lay in between. The germline V gene has CDR1 SGHNT and CDR2 YENEEA. CDR3 size: 13 residues. DNA for the CDR3: TGTGCCAGCAGCTTAGGACAGCTCTACGAGCAGTACTTC. It is translated as CASSLGQLYEQYF.

The J gene is TRBJ2-4, the V gene TRBV28; tentative D call: TRBD1 (6 bases). The length of the CDR3 is 12 residues. Germline V gives CDR1 MDHEN, CDR2 SYDVKM. V lost 5 bases to trimming and J lost 16 bases, with 18 bases between them. This CDR3 is CASSPVGAGVYF. CDR3 DNA: TGTGCCAGCAGTCCAGTGGGGGCGGGTGTATACTTC. Together with reference TRBV28 and TRBJ2-4, the CDR3 gives the full variable domain: DVKVTQSSRYLVKRTGEKVFLECVQDMDHENMFWYRQDPGLGLRLIYFSYDVKMKEKGDIPEGYSVSREKKERFSLILESASTNQTSMYLCASSPVGAGVYFGAGTRLSVL.

The chain couples TRBV20-1 to TRBJ2-1, with TRBD2 matching over 7 bases. V was pared by 6 bases and J by 4 bases, with 12 bases of the junction left unmatched. This CDR3 region has 15 residues. The germline gives CDR1 DFQATT, CDR2 SNEGSKA (reference sequence). In nucleotides, the CDR3 is TGCAGTGCCTTCGACGAGACTAGCCCTTACAATGAGCAGTTCTTC. Translation: CSAFDETSPYNEQFF.

V usage is TRBV29-1 and J usage is TRBJ2-1; 13 bases line up with TRBD2. J gave up 0 bases and V 7 bases, and 6 bases lay outside the gene matches. There are 16 residues in the CDR3. From germline, CDR1 is SQVTM and CDR2 ANQGSEA. CDR3 bases: TGCAGCGAAGGACTAGCGGGAGCCCCCTCCTACAATGAGCAGTTCTTC. This gives the protein CSEGLAGAPSYNEQFF.

The V and J genes are TRBV27 and TRBJ2-3, with 7 bases aligning to TRBD2. This CDR3 is 14 amino acids long. Germline V lookup: CDR1 MNHEY, CDR2 SMNVEV (reference sequence). J lost 4 bases, V lost 11 bases, and 12 bases had no gene match. The CDR3 sequence is CAGAGGRFSDTQYF. CDR3 sequence (DNA): TGTGCCGGCGCTGGCGGGAGATTTTCAGATACGCAGTATTTT.

The gene calls are TRBV20-1 and TRBJ2-1; the match to TRBD2 covers 9 bases. V was clipped by 0 bases and J by 2 bases; unmatched bases: 11. The germline V gene has CDR1 DFQATT and CDR2 SNEGSKA (reference sequence). The CDR3 sequence is 18 residues long. CDR3 nucleotides: TGCAGTGCTAGAGATCTGAGTAGCGGGGGACATACCTACAATGAGCAGTTCTTC. Amino acid sequence: CSARDLSSGGHTYNEQFF.

This chain uses TRBV20-1 with TRBJ2-1; D remains ambiguous. The V gene lost 1 base and the J gene lost 0 bases, with 10 bases spanning the gap. This CDR3 has 15 amino acids. CDR1 DFQATT and CDR2 SNEGSKA come from the germline V gene (reference sequence). This chain's CDR3 is CSARGVQSSYNEQFF. The CDR3 nucleotides read TGCAGTGCTAGAGGAGTCCAAAGCTCCTACAATGAGCAGTTCTTC.

The chain couples TRBV9 to TRBJ1-3, with unresolved D. V lost 0 bases, J lost 0 bases, and 4 bases lay in between. This CDR3 comprises 14 residues. The V gene's germline CDR1 is SGDLS and CDR2 YYNGEE. CDR3 protein: CASSVASSGNTIYF. The CDR3 nucleotides are TGTGCCAGCAGCGTAGCCAGCTCTGGAAACACCATATATTTT.

The chain has TRBV7-9 and TRBJ2-3, with 8 nucleotides matching TRBD2. V dropped 8 bases and J dropped 6; count of bases not matched to a gene: 10. The CDR3 has 14 residues. The germline gives CDR1 SEHNR, CDR2 FQNEAQ (reference sequence). The chain's CDR3 is CASPGLDPSDTQYF. CDR3 DNA: TGTGCCAGCCCGGGACTAGATCCTTCTGATACGCAGTATTTT.

This clonotype was observed a few times. This chain joins TRBV7-3 and TRBJ2-7; 7 nucleotides line up with TRBD1. CDR3 length: 14 residues. Germline-derived CDR1 and CDR2 are SGHTA and FQGTGA. The V gene end was trimmed by 4 bases and the J gene end by 0 bases; junction bases not matched to a gene: 3. As DNA, the CDR3 is TGTGCCAGCAGCTACTACAGGGGCTCCTACGAGCAGTACTTC. Its protein product is CASSYYRGSYEQYF. The full variable domain, completed using reference TRBV7-3 and TRBJ2-7, is GAGVSQTPSNKVTEKGKYVELRCDPISGHTALYWYRQSLGQGPEFLIYFQGTGAADDSGLPNDRFFAVRPEGSVSTLKIQRTERGDSAVYLCASSYYRGSYEQYFGPGTRLTVT.

The chain couples TRBV2 to TRBJ2-1; D unclear. CDR1 and CDR2 from the germline V gene are SNHLY and FYNNEI. Trimming cost V 6 bases and J 5 bases, with 23 bases left between them. The CDR3 runs 17 residues. In DNA form, the CDR3 reads TGTGCCAGCAGGGGTAGGGCCACTGGTTTGGATCACAATGAGCAGTTCTTC. Its protein product is CASRGRATGLDHNEQFF. The complete variable domain, with remaining parts taken from reference TRBV2 and TRBJ2-1, reads EPEVTQTPSHQVTQMGQEVILRCVPISNHLYFYWYRQILGQKVEFLVSFYNNEISEKSEIFDDQFSVERPDGSNFTLKIRSTKLEDSAMYFCASRGRATGLDHNEQFFGPGTRLTVL.

This chain joins TRBV20-1 and TRBJ2-3; 8 bases map to TRBD2. This CDR3 is built from 14 residues. V lost 7 bases, J lost 3 bases, and 9 bases stayed unmatched. The germline V gene has CDR1 DFQATT and CDR2 SNEGSKA (reference sequence). Here the CDR3 DNA reads TGCAGTGTTGCCAGAGCGGGAGAGACAGATACGCAGTATTTT. This gives the protein CSVARAGETDTQYF.

A remark on this clonotype: It is unclear where the CDR3 begins or ends on the DNA, so no DNA is shown, and the CDR3 is as TCRdb lists it. The chain has TRBV7-5 and TRBJ1-2; no DNA check was done on the table's D call, TRBD1. TRBV7-5 is a pseudogene. The CDR3 adds up to 17 amino acids, both ends counted. CDR3 sequence: CISVPEALRGGAYGYTF.

This chain links TRBV3-1 with TRBJ2-7; 7 nucleotides match TRBD2. The CDR3 contains 13 residues. Germline trimming cut 6 bases from V and 3 bases from J; bases unmatched to any gene: 5. Looked up from germline, CDR1 is LGHDT and CDR2 is YNNKEL (reference sequence). Here the CDR3 reads CASRGGSNYEQYF. For the CDR3, the DNA is TGTGCCAGCAGAGGCGGGAGCAACTACGAGCAGTACTTC.